These 23 T cell receptor beta chains share one sample of origin, sequenced in a study of OX40 agonist ivuxolimab in advanced cancers. The method behind the library was the immunoSEQ multiplex PCR assay. The table comes from immuneACCESS by way of TCRdb, which keeps in-frame sequences with V and J called. Part of the clones is missing from these tables; in studies checked, under half for an unresolved V gene and the rest for unknown reasons. The sample contains more than 85,000 clones, approximately 90% of them found a single time. The top ten clones comprise 0.45% to 0.55% of the sample. The sample in question was CD4+ or CD8+ T cells sorted from blood, obtained in a trial of the OX40 agonist ivuxolimab. The receptors stem from an adult with an advanced solid tumor such as melanoma, head and neck, liver or kidney cancer.

This sequence joins TRBV10-3 and TRBJ1-2, with 8 positions matching TRBD1. With 6 bases clipped from V and 4 bases from J, the junction kept 7 bases outside the gene matches. The germline V gene encodes CDR1 ENHRY and CDR2 SYGVKD. The CDR3 has 14 residues. CDR3 protein: CAISGGQVSYGYTF. The CDR3 DNA sequence: TGTGCCATCAGCGGGGGACAGGTCAGCTATGGCTACACCTTC.

The gene calls are TRBV6-6 and TRBJ1-2; the D gene is possibly TRBD1 (5 bases). The CDR3 consists of 12 residues. Trimming left V 10 bases short and J 8 bases short, with 17 bases between. Germline CDR1 MNHNY, CDR2 SVGAGI (reference sequence). CDR3: CAIREWGEGYTF. Here the CDR3 DNA reads TGTGCCATTCGGGAGTGGGGGGAAGGCTACACCTTC.

The CDR3 region has the DNA TGTGCCAGCAGCCCAGATGGGACAGGGACCAATCAGCCCCAGCATTTT. Encoded protein: CASSPDGTGTNQPQHF. The rearrangement uses TRBV7-9 and TRBJ1-5; 9 bases map to TRBD1. The germline CDR1 and CDR2 sequences are SEHNR and FQNEAQ (reference sequence). Trimming at V came to 5 bases and at J to 3 bases, leaving 8 bases not matched to a gene. The CDR3 contains 16 residues. Filled out from reference TRBV7-9 and TRBJ1-5, the complete variable domain reads DTGVSQNPRHKITKRGQNVTFRCDPISEHNRLYWYRQTLGQGPEFLTYFQNEAQLEKSRLLSDRFSAERPKGSFSTLEIQRTEQGDSAMYLCASSPDGTGTNQPQHFGDGTRLSIL.

The gene calls are TRBV18 and TRBJ2-3, with unresolved D. The germline V gene has CDR1 KGHSH and CDR2 LQKENI. CDR3 length equals 13 residues. Trimming stripped 4 bases from V and 4 bases from J, with 9 bases between. CDR3 region: CASSLLVSDTQYF. The CDR3, as DNA: TGTGCCAGCTCACTATTAGTATCAGATACGCAGTATTTT.

The chain carries TRBV9 and TRBJ1-4; weak D call: TRBD1 (6 bases). V was cut by 0 bases and J by 6 bases, with 15 bases left in between. This CDR3 is built from 16 residues. Per germline, CDR1 SGDLS and CDR2 YYNGEE. CDR3: CASSVGDRRWDEKLFF. In DNA, the CDR3 is TGTGCCAGCAGCGTAGGCGACAGGCGGTGGGATGAAAAACTGTTTTTT.

The V call is TRBV2, the J call TRBJ2-3; possibly TRBD1 for D (5 bases). CDR3 size: 12 residues. The germline gives CDR1 SNHLY, CDR2 FYNNEI. The CDR3 here is CGSGRSTDTQYF. Here the CDR3 DNA reads TGTGGGTCAGGGCGTAGCACAGATACGCAGTATTTT.

The rearrangement joins TRBV2 to TRBJ1-5, with 10 nucleotides matching TRBD1. Germline V gives CDR1 SNHLY, CDR2 FYNNEI. CDR3 size: 15 residues. Unmatched junction bases numbered 6, after V lost 5 bases and J lost 5 bases. CDR3 bases: TGTGCCAGCAGTTTGACAGGGGGCGGTTATCAGCCCCAGCATTTT. This codes for CASSLTGGGYQPQHF. Using reference TRBV2 and TRBJ1-5 for the parts outside the CDR3, the full variable domain is EPEVTQTPSHQVTQMGQEVILRCVPISNHLYFYWYRQILGQKVEFLVSFYNNEISEKSEIFDDQFSVERPDGSNFTLKIRSTKLEDSAMYFCASSLTGGGYQPQHFGDGTRLSIL.

This clone was observed a few times. The chain links TRBV1 to TRBJ1-3. TRBV1 is reported as a pseudogene. The CDR3 is 17 amino acids. The DNA for the CDR3 is TGCACCAGCGGAAACTCGCCAATTCTTCTCTCTGGAAACACCATATATTTT. Protein product: CTSGNSPILLSGNTIYF.

The genes are TRBV5-1 and TRBJ2-5, with 10 bases lining up with TRBD1. The CDR3 spans 15 residues. Germline V lookup: CDR1 SGHRS, CDR2 YFSETQ. After removal of 5 bases from V and 5 bases from J, the junction contained 9 bases not matched to a gene. For the CDR3, the DNA is TGCGCCAGCAGGTCCGGGACAGGGGTCGGTGAGACCCAGTACTTC. Translating gives CASRSGTGVGETQYF.

The chain employs TRBV9 and TRBJ2-3; the match to TRBD2 covers 9 bases. Germline loops: CDR1 SGDLS, CDR2 YYNGEE. CDR3 length: 16 residues. Losses at the gene ends were 0 bases for V and 3 bases for J; bases not matched to a gene: 5. The CDR3 coding sequence is TGTGCCAGCAGCGTAGTCGGCGGGGGGGAAACAGATACGCAGTATTTT. This encodes CASSVVGGGETDTQYF.

The V call is TRBV11-2, the J call TRBJ1-5; maybe TRBD1 (5 bases). Germline loops: CDR1 SGHAT, CDR2 FQNNGV. The ends were cut back, 5 bases at V and 0 bases at J, with 11 bases in the middle. The CDR3 has 15 residues. This chain's CDR3 is CASSTGGGSNQPQHF. The DNA for the CDR3 is TGTGCCAGCAGCACAGGCGGGGGTAGCAATCAGCCCCAGCATTTT.

The rearrangement uses TRBV7-2 and TRBJ2-1, with a possible D match to TRBD1 (5 bases). Trimming took 2 bases from V and 9 from J, leaving 5 bases between them. CDR1 is SGHTA, CDR2 FQGNSA, per germline. The CDR3 is 11 amino acids. The CDR3 is CASSLRGEQFF. In DNA, the CDR3 is TGTGCCAGCAGCTTAAGGGGTGAGCAGTTCTTC.

CDR3 bases: TGTGCCAGCAGCTCCGGGACAGGGGGATATCAGCCCCAGCATTTT. This translates into CASSSGTGGYQPQHF. The chain carries TRBV7-9 and TRBJ1-5; 11 bases map to TRBD1. There are 15 residues in the CDR3. CDR1 and CDR2 (germline): SEHNR, FQNEAQ (reference sequence). V was clipped by 4 bases and J by 5 bases; unmatched bases: 4.

CDR3 sequence reads: CASSQTSAATGELFF. The CDR3, as DNA: TGTGCCAGCAGCCAAACTAGTGCGGCCACCGGGGAGCTGTTTTTT. V gene TRBV14 combines with J gene TRBJ2-2; a possible D gene is TRBD2 (5 bases). Germline CDR1 reads SGHDN; CDR2 reads FVKESK. Trimming removed 2 bases at V and 4 bases at J, with 11 bases between. The CDR3 contains 15 residues.

V is TRBV27 and J is TRBJ2-1; maybe TRBD2 (7 bases). Trimming shortened V by 2 bases and J by 4 bases, and 15 bases separated the two germline ends. Germline CDR1 and CDR2: MNHEY and SMNVEV (reference sequence). The CDR3 covers 16 residues. CDR3 region: CASSLVAGAPYNEQFF. CDR3 coding DNA: TGTGCCAGCAGTTTAGTGGCGGGGGCGCCTTACAATGAGCAGTTCTTC.

This chain joins TRBV10-3 and TRBJ2-3, with a tentative D call TRBD2 (7 bases). The V end was cut by 11 bases, the J end by 0 bases, with 18 bases between. CDR3 length: 15 amino acids. Germline assignment: CDR1 ENHRY and CDR2 SYGVKD. This CDR3 reads CASAQKGGSTDTQYF. CDR3 DNA: TGTGCCTCCGCCCAAAAGGGGGGGAGCACAGATACGCAGTATTTT.

The chain joins TRBV5-1 to TRBJ1-1; D unresolved. V gave up 6 bases and J gave up 1 base, with 10 bases separating them. The CDR3 is 13 residues long. Germline V gene data show CDR1 as SGHRS and CDR2 as YFSETQ. CDR3 nucleotides: TGCGCCAGCAAAGGTTCAGCGAACACTGAAGCTTTCTTT. Amino acid sequence: CASKGSANTEAFF.

The genes are TRBV9 and TRBJ2-5; TRBD2 matches 7 bases. The J segment lost 1 base and the V segment lost 3 bases, leaving 0 bases of the junction unmatched. CDR3 size: 13 residues. Germline V lookup: CDR1 SGDLS, CDR2 YYNGEE. The CDR3 region has the DNA TGTGCCAGCAGCGCTAGCGGCCAAGAGACCCAGTACTTC. Translation gives CASSASGQETQYF.

This chain links TRBV5-4 with TRBJ1-4; 7 bases line up with TRBD1. J was trimmed by 7 bases and V by 3 bases; bases with no gene match: 6. This CDR3 region has 14 residues. CDR1 and CDR2 (germline): SGHNT, YYREEE (reference sequence). The CDR3 DNA reads as TGTGCCAGCAGCTCGGGACAGCCAGGTGAAAAACTGTTTTTT. This codes for CASSSGQPGEKLFF.

The V and J genes are TRBV28 and TRBJ1-5, with D perhaps matching TRBD1 (6 bases). There are 14 residues in the CDR3. Trimming cost V 8 bases and J 7 bases, with 18 bases left between them. Germline lookup yields CDR1 MDHEN and CDR2 SYDVKM. CDR3 sequence reads: CASRSVGAGQPQHF. For the CDR3, the DNA is TGTGCCAGCCGCAGTGTGGGGGCGGGACAGCCCCAGCATTTT.

The chain employs TRBV10-3 and TRBJ2-7; no clear D. V was shortened by 2 bases and J by 2 bases, with 10 bases between the two germline ends. The CDR3 consists of 14 residues. The V gene's germline CDR1 is ENHRY and CDR2 SYGVKD. The CDR3 spells CAISEVSQTYEQYF. The CDR3 DNA reads as TGTGCCATCAGTGAGGTCTCACAAACCTACGAGCAGTACTTC.

The table lists this clone with a few counts. This is likely a read error, given that the CDR3 carries no conserved phenylalanine or tryptophan at its end. J is TRBJ1-6 and V is TRBV11-2, with a tentative D call TRBD1 (6 bases). Germline V CDR1 and CDR2: SGHAT, FQNNGV. The CDR3 extends over 14 amino acids. The V end lost 4 bases, the J end lost 7 bases, and 11 bases lay between the germline ends. The CDR3: CASSSDRKNSPLHL. The CDR3 DNA follows: TGTGCCAGCAGCTCGGACAGAAAGAATTCACCCCTCCACCTT.

This chain links TRBV2 with TRBJ2-5, with 9 bases that match TRBD2. The CDR3 length is 16 residues. CDR1 and CDR2 from the germline V gene are SNHLY and FYNNEI. The trim removed 1 base at V and 0 bases at J, leaving 3 bases unmatched. CDR3 protein: CASSEVAGGYQETQYF. The CDR3 bases are TGTGCCAGCAGTGAAGTGGCGGGGGGGTACCAAGAGACCCAGTACTTC.